These 25 T cell receptor beta chains came from one sample sequenced in a study of shared clonotypes between healthy human individuals. The protocol was immunoSEQ multiplex PCR, while the TCRdb copy is restricted to in-frame clones and leaves out a portion. The repertoire includes fewer than 850,000 clones, about two thirds of them detected once, and under 2% sits in the top ten. The sample taken for sequencing was memory CD4+ T cells sorted from blood. The sample's subset: CD45RA-negative fraction. All receptors derive from a woman aged 30 to 39 in good health.

The chain recombines TRBV19 with TRBJ2-7, with 9 nucleotides matching TRBD2. This CDR3 is 15 amino acids long. Trimming took 9 bases from V and 0 from J; bases not matched to a gene: 9. The germline V gene has CDR1 LNHDA and CDR2 SQIVND (reference sequence). The CDR3 spells CARLVAGENSYEQYF. The CDR3 bases are TGTGCCAGGCTGGTAGCGGGAGAGAACTCCTACGAGCAGTACTTC.

The chain couples TRBV4-1 to TRBJ1-3; D uncertain. The CDR3 is 16 residues long. Looked up from germline, CDR1 is MGHRA and CDR2 is YSYEKL. The V end was cut by 0 bases, the J end by 0 bases, with 9 bases between. For the CDR3, the DNA is TGCGCCAGCAGCCAAGATCGGATAGCCTCTGGAAACACCATATATTTT. Protein: CASSQDRIASGNTIYF.

V gene TRBV4-2 combines with J gene TRBJ2-5; the D gene is possibly TRBD2 (5 bases). In germline, CDR1 is LGHNA, CDR2 YNFKEQ. V was pared by 5 bases and J by 8 bases, with 15 bases between. The CDR3 is 13 amino acids. CDR3: CASSLDSLGTQYF. The DNA of the CDR3 is TGTGCCAGCAGCTTGGACTCCCTAGGTACCCAGTACTTC.

This chain links TRBV29-1 with TRBJ2-6; D unclear. CDR3 length equals 11 residues. Germline CDR1 and CDR2: SQVTM and ANQGSEA. Between the trimmed V and J ends, which lost 5 bases and 1 base, there was a span of 0 bases. The CDR3 bases are TGCAGCGTTTCTGGGGCCAACGTCCTGACTTTC. Its protein product is CSVSGANVLTF.

On this clone: The same CDR3 can be traced to other DNA sequences in this sample. The chain has TRBV18 and TRBJ2-3, with D unclear. CDR1 KGHSH and CDR2 LQKENI come from the germline V gene. V lost 1 base and J lost 5, with 7 bases in between. The CDR3 runs 13 residues. As DNA, the CDR3 is TGTGCCAGCTCACCACGTCGCGAAGATACGCAGTATTTT. As protein: CASSPRREDTQYF. The variable domain in full, with the rest retrieved from reference TRBV18 and TRBJ2-3, is NAGVMQNPRHLVRRRGQEARLRCSPMKGHSHVYWYRQLPEEGLKFMVYLQKENIIDESGMPKERFSAEFPKEGPSILRIQQVVRGDSAAYFCASSPRREDTQYFGPGTRLTVL.

The chain carries TRBV19 and TRBJ2-7, with 7 bases aligning to TRBD2. CDR3 length: 14 amino acids. V shed 4 bases, J shed 6 bases, and the junction held 9 bases outside the gene matches. Germline CDR1 is LNHDA and CDR2 is SQIVND (reference sequence). The CDR3 spells CASSTSSGLIEQYF. The CDR3 DNA is TGTGCCAGTAGTACCTCTAGCGGACTAATCGAGCAGTACTTC.

V usage is TRBV28 and J usage is TRBJ2-5; 8 bases map to TRBD1. The CDR3 has 15 residues. Germline V CDR1 and CDR2: MDHEN, SYDVKM. Trimming at V came to 6 bases and at J to 5 bases, leaving 11 bases not matched to a gene. This CDR3 is CASRSRGRIGETQYF. The CDR3 bases are TGTGCCAGCAGATCCAGGGGGCGGATAGGGGAGACCCAGTACTTC. Drawing the rest from reference TRBV28 and TRBJ2-5, the complete variable domain is DVKVTQSSRYLVKRTGEKVFLECVQDMDHENMFWYRQDPGLGLRLIYFSYDVKMKEKGDIPEGYSVSREKKERFSLILESASTNQTSMYLCASRSRGRIGETQYFGPGTRLLVL.

The rearrangement joins TRBV6-6 to TRBJ2-7; 14 bases map to TRBD2. Germline lookup yields CDR1 MNHNY and CDR2 SVGAGI (reference sequence). CDR3 length equals 16 residues. With 0 bases clipped from V and 5 bases from J, the junction kept 3 bases outside the gene matches. CDR3 coding DNA: TGTGCCAGCAGTTACTCCCGGACTAGCGGGAGGCACGAGCAGTACTTC. It codes for CASSYSRTSGRHEQYF.

This clone was detected only a few times. This sample also contains other DNA sequences that code for the same CDR3. The chain joins TRBV5-4 to TRBJ2-7; 12 nucleotides match TRBD2. This CDR3 spans 16 amino acids. Per the germline V gene, CDR1 is SGHNT and CDR2 is YYREEE (reference sequence). V shed 0 bases, J shed 4 bases, and the junction held 5 bases outside the gene matches. Written as DNA, the CDR3 is TGTGCCAGCAGCTTGGGACTAGCGGGAGATTTGTACGAGCAGTACTTC. It encodes CASSLGLAGDLYEQYF.

The chain carries TRBV10-3 and TRBJ2-5; D gene ambiguous. Deletions cut 8 bases from V and 3 bases from J, with 7 bases between. The CDR3 loop spans 11 amino acids. Germline V gene lookup returns CDR1 ENHRY and CDR2 SYGVKD. DNA for the CDR3: TGTGCCATCTCTTACAAAGAGACCCAGTACTTC. It encodes CAISYKETQYF.

With respect to this clone: Other DNA sequences within the sample encode an identical CDR3. The V gene is TRBV19, the J gene TRBJ2-1, with a weak D call TRBD2 (5 bases). The V gene lost 4 bases and the J gene lost 0 bases, with 10 bases spanning the gap. Germline V gene data show CDR1 as LNHDA and CDR2 as SQIVND (reference sequence). The CDR3 has 15 residues. The CDR3, as DNA: TGTGCCAGTAGTAAACGGGAAAGCTCCTACAATGAGCAGTTCTTC. Protein: CASSKRESSYNEQFF.

This clone has only a few counts. The chain uses TRBV18 and TRBJ1-3; perhaps TRBD1 as D (6 bases). CDR1 is KGHSH, CDR2 LQKENI, per germline. The V gene lost 2 bases and the J gene lost 4 bases, with 15 bases spanning the gap. The length of the CDR3 is 16 residues. CDR3 in DNA: TGTGCCAGCTCACCAGCGGGACAAAGAGAGGGAAACACCATATATTTT. Protein sequence: CASSPAGQREGNTIYF. The variable domain in full, with the rest retrieved from reference TRBV18 and TRBJ1-3, is NAGVMQNPRHLVRRRGQEARLRCSPMKGHSHVYWYRQLPEEGLKFMVYLQKENIIDESGMPKERFSAEFPKEGPSILRIQQVVRGDSAAYFCASSPAGQREGNTIYFGEGSWLTVV.

This rearrangement joins TRBV19 to TRBJ2-7; D possibly corresponds to TRBD2 (6 bases). Trimming cost V 6 bases and J 6 bases, with 12 bases left between them. The CDR3 runs 12 residues. Germline assignment: CDR1 LNHDA and CDR2 SQIVND (reference sequence). CDR3 sequence: CASRGGRGEQYF. In DNA form, the CDR3 reads TGTGCCAGTAGGGGGGGAAGAGGCGAGCAGTACTTC.

The V and J genes are TRBV28 and TRBJ1-4; 7 nucleotides line up with TRBD1. V shed 5 bases and J 8 bases; nucleotides not matched to a gene: 11. The CDR3 has 15 amino acids. Germline assignment: CDR1 MDHEN and CDR2 SYDVKM. In DNA, the CDR3 is TGTGCCAGCAGTCAAACGACAGGGTGGTTGGAAAAACTGTTTTTT. This translates into CASSQTTGWLEKLFF.

This clone was picked up one time. The CDR3 here is CASSLMGQGAVGYTF. For the CDR3, the DNA is TGTGCCAGCAGCTTGATGGGACAGGGGGCGGTTGGCTACACCTTC. V is TRBV5-4 and J is TRBJ1-2, with 12 nucleotides matching TRBD1. The ends lost 1 base at V and 7 bases at J; junction bases unmatched: 5. The germline V gene has CDR1 SGHNT and CDR2 YYREEE (reference sequence). The CDR3 sequence is 15 residues long. The variable domain in full, with the rest retrieved from reference TRBV5-4 and TRBJ1-2, is ETGVTQSPTHLIKTRGQQVTLRCSSQSGHNTVSWYQQALGQGPQFIFQYYREEENGRGNFPPRFSGLQFPNYSSELNVNALELDDSALYLCASSLMGQGAVGYTFGSGTRLTVV.

The chain has TRBV5-6 and TRBJ1-4; TRBD1 matches at 7 bases. Germline-derived CDR1 and CDR2 are SGHDT and YYEEEE. The CDR3 runs to 17 residues. V dropped 4 bases and J dropped 0; count of bases not matched to a gene: 9. CDR3 protein: CASSPGSQGATNEKLFF. The CDR3 nucleotides read TGTGCCAGCAGCCCGGGGTCGCAGGGGGCAACTAATGAAAAACTGTTTTTT.

As for this clone: One base away lies a much larger clone, so this may be a sequencing read error. The chain is built from TRBV19 and TRBJ1-1; D remains unclear. The CDR3 contains 14 residues. Germline values: CDR1 LNHDA, CDR2 SQIVND (reference sequence). CDR3 region: CTSSRRQMNTEAFF. CDR3 nucleotide sequence: TGTACCAGTAGTCGGAGGCAGATGAACACTGAAGCTTTCTTT.

The chain joins TRBV19 to TRBJ2-7, with TRBD2 matching over 7 bases. The CDR3 has 14 amino acids. Germline CDR1 is LNHDA and CDR2 is SQIVND (reference sequence). V was clipped by 4 bases and J by 2 bases; unmatched bases: 5. CDR3 coding DNA: TGTGCCAGTAGTAGGGAGGGGAGCACCTACGAGCAGTACTTC. The encoded protein is CASSREGSTYEQYF. Complete variable domain (other parts from reference TRBV19 and TRBJ2-7): DGGITQSPKYLFRKEGQNVTLSCEQNLNHDAMYWYRQDPGQGLRLIYYSQIVNDFQKGDIAEGYSVSREKKESFPLTVTSAQKNPTAFYLCASSREGSTYEQYFGPGTRLTVT.

V is TRBV7-3 and J is TRBJ1-1, with 7 bases matching TRBD1. Germline V lookup: CDR1 SGHTA, CDR2 FQGTGA. Trimming at V came to 2 bases and at J to 7 bases, leaving 4 bases not matched to a gene. CDR3 length: 13 residues. The CDR3 DNA follows: TGTGCCAGCAGCTTACAGGGGGGGCTTGAAGCTTTCTTT. Protein product: CASSLQGGLEAFF.

The chain links TRBV7-3 to TRBJ2-5; 12 positions agree with TRBD2. CDR1 and CDR2 (germline): SGHTA, FQGTGA. The trim removed 4 bases at V and 4 bases at J, leaving 1 base unmatched. The CDR3 runs to 14 residues. CDR3 nucleotide sequence: TGTGCCAGCAGCTCGGGACTAGCGGGAGAGACCCAGTACTTC. Translation gives CASSSGLAGETQYF.

This clone was recorded once. The chain recombines TRBV6-5 with TRBJ2-4; D is unresolved. The ends were cut back, 6 bases at V and 0 bases at J, with 12 bases in the middle. Germline-derived CDR1 and CDR2 are MNHEY and SVGAGI. The CDR3 is 15 amino acids. In DNA form, the CDR3 reads TGTGCCAGCAGCCAGCCGTTTGTAGCCAAAAACATTCAGTACTTC. Its translation: CASSQPFVAKNIQYF.

This chain links TRBV5-6 with TRBJ1-2; 7 bases match TRBD1. The CDR3 loop spans 15 amino acids. CDR1 is SGHDT, CDR2 YYEEEE, per germline. The trim removed 4 bases at V and 0 bases at J, leaving 6 bases unmatched. The CDR3, as DNA: TGTGCCAGCAGCAGGGGACAGTTTACTAACTATGGCTACACCTTC. This codes for CASSRGQFTNYGYTF. Full variable domain (rest looked up from reference TRBV5-6 and TRBJ1-2): DAGVTQSPTHLIKTRGQQVTLRCSPKSGHDTVSWYQQALGQGPQFIFQYYEEEERQRGNFPDRFSGHQFPNYSSELNVNALLLGDSALYLCASSRGQFTNYGYTFGSGTRLTVV.

The rearrangement uses TRBV30 and TRBJ1-5, with D unresolved. V was shortened by 0 bases and J by 1 base, with 10 bases between the two germline ends. Germline CDR1 and CDR2: GTSNPN and SVGIG (reference sequence). This CDR3 is 15 amino acids long. In DNA form, the CDR3 reads TGTGCCTGGAGTGTAAAGGGTAGGAGCAATCAGCCCCAGCATTTT. Amino acid sequence: CAWSVKGRSNQPQHF.

In regard to this clone: A far larger clone is one base from this, pointing to a likely read error. Other DNA variants within this sample encode the same CDR3. The chain recombines TRBV28 with TRBJ1-2, with 7 bases fitting TRBD1. Germline-derived CDR1 and CDR2 are MDHEN and SYDVKM. V trimming: 5 bases; J trimming: 4 bases; junction bases outside the gene matches: 4. CDR3 length: 13 amino acids. The CDR3: CASSPGTVYGYTF. The CDR3 coding sequence is TGTGCCAGCAGTCCCGGGACAGTCTATGGCTACACCTTC.

Concerning this clone: Other DNA sequences in this sample translate to the same CDR3. The chain links TRBV7-2 to TRBJ1-5, with unresolved D. V dropped 3 bases and J dropped 4 bases, with 7 bases sitting between them. Germline V gene data show CDR1 as SGHTA and CDR2 as FQGNSA. The CDR3 is made up of 13 amino acids. CDR3 residues: CASSLGFNQPQHF. The CDR3 DNA reads as TGTGCCAGCAGCTTGGGGTTTAATCAGCCCCAGCATTTT.